Listed below are T cell receptor beta chains from one sample, sequenced in a study of blood T cells in healthy people across ages. TCRdb fed the 5' RACE reads into MiXCR, producing one record per CDR3 protein. The data contain about a million distinct CDR3 sequences, approximately 49% of them singletons. Specimen: blood. Every receptor here comes from a man under 40 in good health. The CDR3 runs from the conserved cysteine through the conserved F or W. The order of the fields is D gene, clone size, J gene, V gene, CDR3 protein, CDR3 DNA. D genes are given only for firm matches. Clone size, where shown, is once, few, many, or a class for clones that have expanded.

D gene: -; clone size: -; J gene: TRBJ2-5; V gene: TRBV28; CDR3 protein: CASSYNKGTQYF; CDR3 DNA: TGTGCCAGCAGTTATAATAAGGGGACCCAGTACTTC
D gene: -; clone size: once; J gene: TRBJ2-3; V gene: TRBV4-2; CDR3 protein: CASSQAQRRDTQYF; CDR3 DNA: TGTGCCAGCAGCCAAGCTCAGCGTAGAGATACGCAGTATTTT
D gene: TRBD2; clone size: -; J gene: TRBJ2-1; V gene: TRBV7-8; CDR3 protein: CASSAGLAGGLWYEQFF; CDR3 DNA: TGTGCCAGCAGCGCCGGACTAGCGGGGGGGCTTTGGTATGAGCAGTTCTTC
D gene: -; clone size: -; J gene: TRBJ2-7; V gene: TRBV24-1; CDR3 protein: CATSDGQSFYEQYF; CDR3 DNA: TGTGCCACCAGTGACGGGCAAAGCTTTTACGAGCAGTACTTC
D gene: -; clone size: few; J gene: TRBJ2-4; V gene: TRBV4-1; CDR3 protein: CASSQGFFGVMDIQYF; CDR3 DNA: TGCGCCAGCAGCCAAGGATTTTTCGGGGTGATGGACATTCAGTACTTC
D gene: TRBD1; clone size: few; J gene: TRBJ1-2; V gene: TRBV10-3; CDR3 protein: CAISGTGEGYTF; CDR3 DNA: TGTGCCATCAGTGGGACAGGGGAGGGCTACACCTTC
D gene: TRBD2; clone size: -; J gene: TRBJ2-5; V gene: TRBV9; CDR3 protein: CASSVATSAGEQYF; CDR3 DNA: TGTGCCAGCAGCGTAGCTACCTCGGCGGGAGAGCAGTACTTC
D gene: TRBD1; clone size: few; J gene: TRBJ2-4; V gene: TRBV10-3; CDR3 protein: CAISNKPAGTEAKNIQYF; CDR3 DNA: TGTGCCATCAGTAATAAACCAGCCGGGACAGAAGCCAAAAACATTCAGTACTTC
D gene: -; clone size: few; J gene: TRBJ1-2; V gene: TRBV28; CDR3 protein: CASSLMLEGVNGYTF; CDR3 DNA: TGTGCCAGCAGTTTAATGTTAGAGGGGGTAAATGGCTACACCTTC
D gene: TRBD2; clone size: many; J gene: TRBJ2-7; V gene: TRBV9; CDR3 protein: CASSVGPGTSGYEQYF; CDR3 DNA: TGTGCCAGCAGCGTCGGACCCGGGACTAGCGGATACGAGCAGTACTTC
D gene: TRBD2; clone size: -; J gene: TRBJ2-3; V gene: TRBV5-1; CDR3 protein: CASSLGGSGGSTDTQYF; CDR3 DNA: TGCGCCAGCAGCTTGGGAGGTAGCGGGGGTTCCACAGATACGCAGTATTTT
D gene: -; clone size: few; J gene: TRBJ2-5; V gene: TRBV3-1; CDR3 protein: CASSQDGDRPRETQYF; CDR3 DNA: TGTGCCAGCAGCCAAGATGGGGACCGTCCGCGAGAGACCCAGTACTTC
D gene: -; clone size: -; J gene: TRBJ1-1; V gene: TRBV20-1; CDR3 protein: CSASSVKNTEAFF; CDR3 DNA: TGCAGTGCTAGTTCGGTAAAGAACACTGAAGCTTTCTTT
D gene: TRBD1; clone size: few; J gene: TRBJ2-7; V gene: TRBV27; CDR3 protein: CASRISDRSSEQYF; CDR3 DNA: TGTGCCAGCAGAATCTCGGACAGGTCCTCCGAGCAGTACTTC
D gene: TRBD2; clone size: -; J gene: TRBJ2-2; V gene: TRBV7-2; CDR3 protein: CASSRTQPGLAGGTGELFF; CDR3 DNA: TGTGCCAGCAGCCGGACACAACCCGGACTAGCGGGAGGCACCGGGGAGCTGTTTTTT
D gene: TRBD1; clone size: once; J gene: TRBJ1-5; V gene: TRBV20-1; CDR3 protein: CSARNQGAVQPQHF; CDR3 DNA: TGCAGTGCTAGGAATCAGGGGGCTGTTCAGCCCCAGCATTTT
D gene: -; clone size: -; J gene: TRBJ2-3; V gene: TRBV7-9; CDR3 protein: CASSLEGTPITDTQYF; CDR3 DNA: TGTGCCAGCAGCTTAGAGGGGACGCCAATCACAGATACGCAGTATTTT
D gene: TRBD1; clone size: few; J gene: TRBJ1-6; V gene: TRBV5-1; CDR3 protein: CASSLGRGGDSPLHF; CDR3 DNA: TGCGCCAGCAGCTTAGGCAGGGGGGGTGACTCACCCCTCCACTTT
D gene: TRBD2; clone size: few; J gene: TRBJ2-7; V gene: TRBV5-4; CDR3 protein: CASSFGAGTTYEQYF; CDR3 DNA: TGTGCCAGCAGCTTCGGAGCGGGGACTACCTACGAGCAGTACTTC
D gene: -; clone size: -; J gene: TRBJ1-4; V gene: TRBV7-9; CDR3 protein: CASSLLAGESEKLFF; CDR3 DNA: TGTGCCAGCAGCTTATTGGCAGGAGAGAGTGAAAAACTGTTTTTT
D gene: -; clone size: -; J gene: TRBJ1-1; V gene: TRBV5-5; CDR3 protein: CASSQSRAGRNTEAFF; CDR3 DNA: TGTGCCAGCAGTCAGAGCCGGGCGGGGCGGAACACTGAAGCTTTCTTT
D gene: -; clone size: few; J gene: TRBJ2-7; V gene: TRBV4-3; CDR3 protein: CASSQEGQGHYEQYF; CDR3 DNA: TGCGCCAGCAGCCAAGAAGGGCAGGGCCACTACGAGCAGTACTTC
D gene: -; clone size: -; J gene: TRBJ2-6; V gene: TRBV4-3; CDR3 protein: CASSQGPSRDVLTF; CDR3 DNA: TGCGCCAGCAGCCAAGGCCCCTCTCGGGACGTCCTGACTTTC
D gene: TRBD1; clone size: -; J gene: TRBJ1-1; V gene: TRBV9; CDR3 protein: CASSVHTGVRNTEAFF; CDR3 DNA: TGTGCCAGCAGCGTACATACAGGGGTTAGGAACACTGAAGCTTTCTTT
D gene: -; clone size: -; J gene: TRBJ2-5; V gene: TRBV6-2/TRBV6-3; CDR3 protein: CASSIPRIGWETQYF; CDR3 DNA: TGTGCCAGCAGTATCCCCCGGATAGGGTGGGAGACCCAGTACTTC
D gene: -; clone size: few; J gene: TRBJ1-6; V gene: TRBV3-1; CDR3 protein: CASSQVAGRNSPLHF; CDR3 DNA: TGTGCCAGCAGCCAAGTGGCAGGAAGGAATTCACCCCTCCACTTT
D gene: TRBD1; clone size: -; J gene: TRBJ1-2; V gene: TRBV28; CDR3 protein: CASSATGAYGYTF; CDR3 DNA: TGTGCCAGCAGCGCAACAGGGGCCTATGGCTACACCTTC
D gene: TRBD1; clone size: few; J gene: TRBJ2-7; V gene: TRBV4-3; CDR3 protein: CASSQDHLRDRGYTYEQYF; CDR3 DNA: TGCGCCAGCAGCCAAGATCATCTCCGGGACAGGGGTTACACCTACGAGCAGTACTTC
D gene: TRBD1; clone size: -; J gene: TRBJ1-5; V gene: TRBV20-1; CDR3 protein: CSARDPPRQGASSSNQPQHF; CDR3 DNA: TGCAGTGCTAGAGATCCCCCCCGACAGGGGGCTTCGAGTAGCAATCAGCCCCAGCATTTT
D gene: -; clone size: many; J gene: TRBJ2-1; V gene: TRBV6-5; CDR3 protein: CASSTGQYNEQFF; CDR3 DNA: TGTGCCAGCAGTACAGGACAGTACAATGAGCAGTTCTTC
D gene: TRBD2; clone size: -; J gene: TRBJ2-7; V gene: TRBV20-1; CDR3 protein: CSAGRVDSYEQYF; CDR3 DNA: TGCAGTGCTGGGAGGGTGGACTCCTACGAGCAGTACTTC
D gene: -; clone size: -; J gene: TRBJ2-7; V gene: TRBV20-1; CDR3 protein: CSARSNPQRDEQYF; CDR3 DNA: TGCAGTGCTAGGTCAAACCCCCAGCGGGACGAGCAGTACTTC
D gene: TRBD1; clone size: few; J gene: TRBJ2-7; V gene: TRBV2; CDR3 protein: CASRGTGGEQYF; CDR3 DNA: TGTGCCAGCAGGGGGACAGGGGGCGAGCAGTACTTC
D gene: TRBD1; clone size: -; J gene: TRBJ2-3; V gene: TRBV24-1; CDR3 protein: CATSGGTGLADTQYF; CDR3 DNA: TGTGCCACCAGTGGGGGGACAGGGCTTGCGGATACGCAGTATTTT
D gene: -; clone size: -; J gene: TRBJ2-3; V gene: TRBV4-1; CDR3 protein: CASSQDAPGPTDTQYF; CDR3 DNA: TGCGCCAGCAGCCAAGACGCGCCAGGCCCCACAGATACGCAGTATTTT
D gene: -; clone size: -; J gene: TRBJ1-5; V gene: TRBV10-3; CDR3 protein: CAIGGGPSNQPQHF; CDR3 DNA: TGTGCCATTGGGGGGGGACCTAGCAATCAGCCCCAGCATTTT
D gene: -; clone size: once; J gene: TRBJ2-4; V gene: TRBV28; CDR3 protein: CASRGGGQKNIQYF; CDR3 DNA: TGTGCCAGCAGGGGAGGGGGACAAAAAAACATTCAGTACTTC
D gene: -; clone size: few; J gene: TRBJ1-2; V gene: TRBV5-1; CDR3 protein: CASSPAQGFGYTF; CDR3 DNA: TGCGCCAGCAGCCCCGCGCAGGGGTTTGGCTACACCTTC
D gene: TRBD1; clone size: -; J gene: TRBJ2-3; V gene: TRBV30; CDR3 protein: CAWSKTGGTDTQYF; CDR3 DNA: TGTGCCTGGAGCAAGACAGGGGGGACAGATACGCAGTATTTT
D gene: -; clone size: many; J gene: TRBJ2-5; V gene: TRBV12-3/TRBV12-4; CDR3 protein: CASSPGAQETQYF; CDR3 DNA: TGTGCCAGCAGCCCGGGGGCGCAAGAGACCCAGTACTTC
D gene: TRBD1; clone size: few; J gene: TRBJ1-2; V gene: TRBV6-5; CDR3 protein: CASIPAGRTGMRGYTF; CDR3 DNA: TGTGCCAGCATCCCGGCGGGTCGGACAGGGATGCGCGGCTACACCTTC
D gene: -; clone size: few; J gene: TRBJ1-5; V gene: TRBV4-2; CDR3 protein: CASSQDLVSTSNQPQHF; CDR3 DNA: TGTGCCAGCAGCCAAGATTTAGTCAGTACTAGCAATCAGCCCCAGCATTTT
D gene: TRBD2; clone size: few; J gene: TRBJ2-5; V gene: TRBV6-5; CDR3 protein: CASSRGLAGVQETQYF; CDR3 DNA: TGTGCCAGCAGCCGTGGACTAGCGGGGGTACAAGAGACCCAGTACTTC
D gene: -; clone size: -; J gene: TRBJ1-2; V gene: TRBV6-5; CDR3 protein: CASRTRDHGYTF; CDR3 DNA: TGTGCCAGCAGGACCAGGGACCATGGCTACACCTTC
D gene: -; clone size: -; J gene: TRBJ2-4; V gene: TRBV28; CDR3 protein: CASTLGRGQNIQYF; CDR3 DNA: TGTGCCAGCACCCTCGGCAGGGGCCAAAACATTCAGTACTTC
D gene: -; clone size: once; J gene: TRBJ1-4; V gene: TRBV15; CDR3 protein: CATSRDQQGEKLFF; CDR3 DNA: TGTGCCACCAGCAGAGATCAGCAGGGAGAAAAACTGTTTTTT
D gene: TRBD1; clone size: -; J gene: TRBJ2-3; V gene: TRBV13; CDR3 protein: CASSLPQGADTQYF; CDR3 DNA: TGTGCCAGCAGCTTACCACAGGGGGCAGATACGCAGTATTTT
D gene: -; clone size: once; J gene: TRBJ2-1; V gene: TRBV7-2; CDR3 protein: CASSLVDGQFNEQFF; CDR3 DNA: TGTGCCAGCAGCTTAGTTGATGGACAGTTTAATGAGCAGTTCTTC
D gene: -; clone size: -; J gene: TRBJ2-1; V gene: TRBV10-3; CDR3 protein: CAISDSNEQFF; CDR3 DNA: TGTGCCATCAGTGATAGCAATGAGCAGTTCTTC
D gene: -; clone size: -; J gene: TRBJ1-1; V gene: TRBV6-1; CDR3 protein: CASSAGTSGNTEAFF; CDR3 DNA: TGTGCCAGCAGTGCGGGCACCTCGGGGAACACTGAAGCTTTCTTT